The clone carrying this TCR beta chain occurred once. This entry belongs to a study of blood T cell repertoires in COVID-19. On the study more broadly: COVID-19 samples collected from the United States, Italy and Spain covered acute and convalescent phases.

In the authors' workflow: Amplification from reference gene primers served as the basis for estimated nucleated cell counts. Some clones are missing from TCRdb's copy, which holds only in-frame ones; the method was immunoSEQ multiplex PCR. V and J calls and clone size are copied from that table; D and trimming were computed from the DNA. The data hold 200,000 or so clones, with about 82% observed a single time. This TCR came from a woman under 40 with acute or convalescent COVID-19. The material sequenced was peripheral blood.

The CDR3 is CASGSSYRGLAGHQETQYF. DNA for the CDR3: TGTGCTAGTGGTTCATCCTATAGGGGACTAGCGGGGCACCAAGAGACCCAGTACTTC. This chain joins TRBV12-5 and TRBJ2-5, with TRBD2 matching over 13 bases. The CDR3 runs 19 residues. The ends lost 4 bases at V and 0 bases at J; junction bases unmatched: 11. CDR1 is LGHNT and CDR2 is FRNRAP in the germline V gene.